This TCR beta chain appears in the sequencing data of a study of cytomegalovirus exposure and HLA in healthy donors. The PCR ran on 60 Vbeta and 13 Jbeta primers. Produced via immunoSEQ multiplex PCR; TCRdb's table is partial and in-frame only. The sample holds approximately 150,000 clones; 80% are singletons and the top ten take 13% to 15%. Whole-study findings and limits: The only immune exposure information that was available was CMV serostatus. In an earlier analysis, productive rearrangement rates for most beta V segments clustered near 90% or 30%. Presence/absence analyses assumed roughly uniform sequencing depth across donors. The majority of TCR sequences were rare, yet some public TCRs appeared in many donors.

Comment on this clone: Its antigen remains unknown. In the same sample, other DNA sequences code for this CDR3.

Specimen: PBMCs. The receptor's source is a woman between 40 and 55 years old in good health and CMV-seronegative.

The CDR3 loop is CASSLTRGGAETQYF. DNA of the CDR3: TGTGCCAGCAGCTTAACGCGCGGGGGGGCTGAGACCCAGTACTTC. This chain connects TRBV7-7 to TRBJ2-5, with 9 positions matching TRBD2. The CDR3 runs to 15 residues. The germline V gene encodes CDR1 SSHAT and CDR2 FNYEAQ (reference sequence). Losses at the gene ends were 2 bases for V and 5 bases for J; bases not matched to a gene: 6.